Below, 14 T cell receptor beta chains from the same sample are listed, as sequenced in a study of OX40 agonist ivuxolimab in advanced cancers. Library generation was performed with the immunoSEQ multiplex PCR assay. TCRdb re-hosts the immuneACCESS table, in-frame sequences only. Its copies lack some clones; in the studies checked, an unresolved V gene accounts for under half of them, and the cause for the rest is not known. This sample holds tens of thousands of clones; roughly 89% were observed only once. Of the sample, 8% to 9.5% is held by the ten largest clones. The source was CD4+ or CD8+ T cells sorted from blood, collected in a trial of the OX40 agonist ivuxolimab. These receptors were taken from an adult with an advanced solid tumor such as melanoma, head and neck, liver or kidney cancer.

The chain joins TRBV5-1 to TRBJ2-1, with D perhaps matching TRBD1 (5 bases). V lost 1 base and J 7 bases, leaving 18 bases between the germline ends. Germline CDR1 SGHRS, CDR2 YFSETQ. This CDR3 spans 16 amino acids. CDR3 bases: TGCGCCAGCAGCTTGCTACCGAGACAGTACCCAAATGAGCAGTTCTTC. Its translation is CASSLLPRQYPNEQFF.

CDR3 nucleotides: TGCGCCAGCAGTTTCATTGAAAGCTCCTACAATGAGCAGTTCTTC. Amino acids: CASSFIESSYNEQFF. The J gene is TRBJ2-1, the V gene TRBV4-1; D gene unclear. Trimming took off 6 bases at V and 0 bases at J, with 12 bases between the two ends. Germline lookup yields CDR1 MGHRA and CDR2 YSYEKL. The CDR3 is 15 residues long.

The chain has TRBV15 and TRBJ2-5; no reliable D call. The CDR3 runs 14 residues. The V and J ends lost 5 bases and 0 bases respectively, with 10 bases between them. CDR1 is LNHNV, CDR2 YYDKDF, per germline (reference sequence). CDR3 in amino acids: CATSGSGYQETQYF. CDR3 nucleotide sequence: TGTGCCACCAGCGGGTCTGGGTACCAAGAGACCCAGTACTTC.

The rearrangement links TRBV21-1 to TRBJ2-7; no check of the table's D call, TRBD1, against the DNA was made. TRBV21-1 is deemed a pseudogene. CDR3 length: 17 residues. The CDR3 protein is CASSGPSPGQGAYEQYF. CDR3 in DNA: TGTGCCAGCAGCGGCCCCTCGCCGGGACAGGGAGCCTACGAGCAGTACTTC.

The gene calls are TRBV11-2 and TRBJ1-1; D remains unclear. Germline V gene data show CDR1 as SGHAT and CDR2 as FQNNGV. The CDR3 runs 13 residues. Trimming took off 1 base at V and 4 bases at J, with 7 bases between the two ends. The chain's CDR3 is CASSLGAVTEAFF. The DNA of the CDR3 is TGTGCCAGCAGCTTAGGGGCGGTCACTGAAGCTTTCTTT.

The genes are TRBV7-6 and TRBJ2-1, with D perhaps TRBD1 (6 bases). Looked up from germline, CDR1 is SGHVS and CDR2 is FNYEAQ. V gave up 1 base and J gave up 4 bases, with 14 bases separating them. The CDR3 is 16 residues long. CDR3 coding DNA: TGTGCCAGCAGCTTAGAACTTGGGACACAGTACAATGAGCAGTTCTTC. Protein: CASSLELGTQYNEQFF.

The chain is built from TRBV7-8 and TRBJ2-3, with TRBD2 matching over 12 bases. The CDR3 consists of 16 residues. Germline values: CDR1 SGHVS, CDR2 FQNEAQ. V shed 2 bases, J shed 9 bases, and the junction held 9 bases outside the gene matches. CDR3 sequence (DNA): TGTGCCAGCAGCTTACACATACTAGCGGGAGGAGGCACGCAGTATTTT. Its protein product is CASSLHILAGGGTQYF. Looking up the rest from reference TRBV7-8 and TRBJ2-3 gives the full variable domain: GAGVSQSPRYKVAKRGQDVALRCDPISGHVSLFWYQQALGQGPEFLTYFQNEAQLDKSGLPSDRFFAERPEGSVSTLKIQRTQQEDSAVYLCASSLHILAGGGTQYFGPGTRLTVL.

This chain uses TRBV27 with TRBJ2-1; 8 positions match TRBD2. The V and J ends lost 3 bases and 11 bases, in that order; junction bases with no gene match: 3. Germline V gene sequence: CDR1 MNHEY, CDR2 SMNVEV (reference sequence). This CDR3 region has 12 residues. CDR3: CASSFTSGKQFF. The CDR3 DNA is TGTGCCAGCAGTTTCACTAGCGGAAAGCAGTTCTTC.

This sequence joins TRBV19 and TRBJ2-7; D call uncertain. V was trimmed by 3 bases and J by 0 bases, leaving 18 bases between them. The CDR3 has 17 residues. Germline values: CDR1 LNHDA, CDR2 SQIVND (reference sequence). As DNA, the CDR3 is TGTGCCAGTAGTATCATCCCCTCCACAAGGAGCTCCTACGAGCAGTACTTC. This translates into CASSIIPSTRSSYEQYF.

The rearrangement uses TRBV5-1 and TRBJ1-1; possibly TRBD1 for D (6 bases). Looked up from germline, CDR1 is SGHRS and CDR2 is YFSETQ. The V and J ends lost 6 bases and 8 bases respectively, with 20 bases between them. This CDR3 has 14 residues. The CDR3 spells CASTLDRGGSEAFF. For the CDR3, the DNA is TGCGCCAGCACCCTGGACAGAGGGGGTTCAGAAGCTTTCTTT. Combining the CDR3 with reference TRBV5-1 and TRBJ1-1 gives the whole variable domain KAGVTQTPRYLIKTRGQQVTLSCSPISGHRSVSWYQQTPGQGLQFLFEYFSETQRNKGNFPGRFSGRQFSNSRSEMNVSTLELGDSALYLCASTLDRGGSEAFFGQGTRLTVV.

The V call is TRBV4-2, the J call TRBJ2-2; 10 positions agree with TRBD1. CDR3 length: 14 residues. The germline gives CDR1 LGHNA, CDR2 YNFKEQ. After removal of 3 bases from V and 7 bases from J, the junction contained 2 bases not matched to a gene. This CDR3 is CASSQGQGFGELFF. CDR3 in DNA: TGTGCCAGCAGCCAGGGACAGGGGTTCGGGGAGCTGTTTTTT.

The chain is built from TRBV19 and TRBJ2-7, with 8 bases fitting TRBD2. The CDR3 totals 15 residues. With V trimmed by 4 bases and J by 4 bases, 9 bases remained unmatched. Germline CDR1 is LNHDA and CDR2 is SQIVND (reference sequence). The CDR3 reads CASSTVGLEGYEQYF. DNA for the CDR3: TGTGCCAGTAGTACCGTGGGACTAGAAGGGTACGAGCAGTACTTC.

In the case of this clone: This same CDR3 is encoded by further DNA sequences in the sample. The chain carries TRBV7-9 and TRBJ2-7; TRBD2 aligns across 8 bases. Germline V gives CDR1 SEHNR, CDR2 FQNEAQ (reference sequence). This CDR3 spans 12 amino acids. J was trimmed by 7 bases and V by 1 base; bases with no gene match: 0. CDR3 loop: CASSLVAGEQYF. CDR3 DNA: TGTGCCAGCAGCTTAGTAGCGGGAGAGCAGTACTTC.

The rearrangement links TRBV10-2 to TRBJ2-7; 8 nucleotides match TRBD1. The germline gives CDR1 WSHSY, CDR2 SAAADI. The CDR3 loop spans 14 amino acids. J lost 3 bases, V lost 2 bases, and 3 bases had no gene match. The CDR3 spells CASSEGQGNYEQYF. The DNA of the CDR3 is TGCGCCAGCAGTGAGGGACAGGGTAACTACGAGCAGTACTTC.